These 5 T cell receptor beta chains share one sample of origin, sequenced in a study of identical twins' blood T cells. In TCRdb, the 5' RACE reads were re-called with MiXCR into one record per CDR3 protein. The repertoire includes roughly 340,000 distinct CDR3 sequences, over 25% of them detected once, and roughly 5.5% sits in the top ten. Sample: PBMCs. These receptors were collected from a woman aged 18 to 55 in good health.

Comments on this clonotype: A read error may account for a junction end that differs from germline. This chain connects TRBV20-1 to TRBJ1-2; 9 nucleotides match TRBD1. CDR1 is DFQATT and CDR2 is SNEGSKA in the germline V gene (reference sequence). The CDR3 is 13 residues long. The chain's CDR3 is CSARSRDREKIDF. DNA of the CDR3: TGCAGTGCTAGAAGCCGGGACAGGGAGAAGATCGACTTC.

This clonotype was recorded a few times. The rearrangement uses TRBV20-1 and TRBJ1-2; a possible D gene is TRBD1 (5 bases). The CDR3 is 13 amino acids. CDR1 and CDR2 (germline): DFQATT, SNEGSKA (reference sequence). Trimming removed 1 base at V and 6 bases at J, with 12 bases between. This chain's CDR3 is CSARVGLGDGYTF. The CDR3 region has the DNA TGCAGTGCTAGAGTCGGCCTGGGGGATGGCTACACCTTC.

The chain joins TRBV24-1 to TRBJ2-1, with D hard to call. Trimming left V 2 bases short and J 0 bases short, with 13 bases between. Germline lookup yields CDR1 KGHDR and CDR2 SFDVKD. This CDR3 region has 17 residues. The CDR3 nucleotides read TGTGCCACCAGTGATTCCCTTACCACGAGCTCCTACAATGAGCAGTTCTTC. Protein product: CATSDSLTTSSYNEQFF.

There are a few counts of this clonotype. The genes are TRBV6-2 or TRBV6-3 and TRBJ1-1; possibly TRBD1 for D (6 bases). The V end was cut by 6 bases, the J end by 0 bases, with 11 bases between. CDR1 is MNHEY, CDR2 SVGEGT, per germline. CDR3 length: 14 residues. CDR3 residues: CASRSTGLNTEAFF. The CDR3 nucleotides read TGTGCCAGCAGATCGACAGGATTGAACACTGAAGCTTTCTTT.

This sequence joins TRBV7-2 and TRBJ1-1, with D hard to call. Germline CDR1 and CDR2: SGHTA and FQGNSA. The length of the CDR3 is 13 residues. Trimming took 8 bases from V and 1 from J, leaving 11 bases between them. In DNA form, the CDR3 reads TGTGCCAGCCGGCCCAGGCCGAACACTGAAGCTTTCTTT. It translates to CASRPRPNTEAFF.